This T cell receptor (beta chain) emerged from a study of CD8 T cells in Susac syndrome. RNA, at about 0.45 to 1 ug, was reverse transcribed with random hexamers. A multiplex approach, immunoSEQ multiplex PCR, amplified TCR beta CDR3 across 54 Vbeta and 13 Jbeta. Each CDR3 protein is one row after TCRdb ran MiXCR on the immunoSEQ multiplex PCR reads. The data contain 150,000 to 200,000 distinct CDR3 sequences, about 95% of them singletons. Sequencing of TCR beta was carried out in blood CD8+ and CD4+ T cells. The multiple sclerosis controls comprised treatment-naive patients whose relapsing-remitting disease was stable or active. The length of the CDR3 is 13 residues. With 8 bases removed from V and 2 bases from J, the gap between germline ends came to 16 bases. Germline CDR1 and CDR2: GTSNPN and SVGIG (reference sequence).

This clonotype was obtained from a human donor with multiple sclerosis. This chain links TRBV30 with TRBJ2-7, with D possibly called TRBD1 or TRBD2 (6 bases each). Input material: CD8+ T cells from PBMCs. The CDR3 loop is CAGGRVTTYEQYF. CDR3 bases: TGTGCCGGGGGGCGGGTCACCACCTACGAGCAGTACTTC.